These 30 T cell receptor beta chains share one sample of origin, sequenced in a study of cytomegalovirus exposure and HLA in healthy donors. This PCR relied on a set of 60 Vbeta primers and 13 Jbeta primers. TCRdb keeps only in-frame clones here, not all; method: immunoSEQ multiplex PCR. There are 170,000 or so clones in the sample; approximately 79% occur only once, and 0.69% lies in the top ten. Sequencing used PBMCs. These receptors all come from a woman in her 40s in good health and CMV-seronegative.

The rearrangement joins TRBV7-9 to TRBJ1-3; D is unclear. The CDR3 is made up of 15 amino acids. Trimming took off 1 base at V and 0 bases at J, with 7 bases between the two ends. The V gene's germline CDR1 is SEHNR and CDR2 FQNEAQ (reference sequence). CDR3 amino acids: CASSLVSSSGNTIYF. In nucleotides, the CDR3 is TGTGCCAGCAGCTTAGTTTCGAGCTCTGGAAACACCATATATTTT.

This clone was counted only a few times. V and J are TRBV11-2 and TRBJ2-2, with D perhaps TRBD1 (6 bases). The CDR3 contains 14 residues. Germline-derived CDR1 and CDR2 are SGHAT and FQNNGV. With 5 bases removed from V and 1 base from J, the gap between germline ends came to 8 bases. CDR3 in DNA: TGTGCCAGCAGCCGCAGGGGGAACACCGGGGAGCTGTTTTTT. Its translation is CASSRRGNTGELFF. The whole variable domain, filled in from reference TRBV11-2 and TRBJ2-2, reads EAGVAQSPRYKIIEKRQSVAFWCNPISGHATLYWYQQILGQGPKLLIQFQNNGVVDDSQLPKDRFSAERLKGVDSTLKIQPAKLEDSAVYLCASSRRGNTGELFFGEGSRLTVL.

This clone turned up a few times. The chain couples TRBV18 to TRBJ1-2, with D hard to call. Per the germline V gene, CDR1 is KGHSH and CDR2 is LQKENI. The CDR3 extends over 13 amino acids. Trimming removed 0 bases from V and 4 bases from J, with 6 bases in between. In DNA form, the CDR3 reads TGTGCCAGCTCACCACCGAGAGTCTATGGCTACACCTTC. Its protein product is CASSPPRVYGYTF.

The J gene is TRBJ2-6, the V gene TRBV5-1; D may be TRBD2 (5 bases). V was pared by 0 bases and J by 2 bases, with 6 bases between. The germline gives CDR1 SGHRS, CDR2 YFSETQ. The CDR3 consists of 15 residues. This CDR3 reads CASSLVLAGANVLTF. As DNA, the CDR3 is TGCGCCAGCAGCTTGGTACTAGCTGGGGCCAACGTCCTGACTTTC.

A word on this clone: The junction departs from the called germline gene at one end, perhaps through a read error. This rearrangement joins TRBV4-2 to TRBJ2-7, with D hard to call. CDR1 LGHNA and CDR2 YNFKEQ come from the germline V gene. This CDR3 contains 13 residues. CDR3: CASSQDPSSEQYF. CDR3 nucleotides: TGTGCCAGCAGCCAAGATCCCTCCTCCGAGCAGTACTTC.

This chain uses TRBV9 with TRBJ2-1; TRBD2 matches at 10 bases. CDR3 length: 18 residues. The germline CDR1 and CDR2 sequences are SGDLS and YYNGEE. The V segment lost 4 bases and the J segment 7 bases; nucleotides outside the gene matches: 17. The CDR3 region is CASSPLSPGLAWGNEQFF. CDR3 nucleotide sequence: TGTGCCAGCAGCCCCCTGAGTCCGGGACTAGCGTGGGGGAATGAGCAGTTCTTC.

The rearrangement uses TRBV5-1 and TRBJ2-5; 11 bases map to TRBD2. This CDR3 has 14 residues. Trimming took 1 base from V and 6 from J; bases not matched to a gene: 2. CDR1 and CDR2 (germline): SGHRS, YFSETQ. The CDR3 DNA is TGCGCCAGCAGCTTGCCTAGCGGGGGGCAGACCCAGTACTTC. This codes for CASSLPSGGQTQYF.

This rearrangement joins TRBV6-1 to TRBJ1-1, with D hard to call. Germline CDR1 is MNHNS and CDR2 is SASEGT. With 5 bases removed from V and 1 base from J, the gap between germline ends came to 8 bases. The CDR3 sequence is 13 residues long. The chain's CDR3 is CASSYERNTEAFF. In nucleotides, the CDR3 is TGTGCCAGCAGTTATGAGCGGAACACTGAAGCTTTCTTT.

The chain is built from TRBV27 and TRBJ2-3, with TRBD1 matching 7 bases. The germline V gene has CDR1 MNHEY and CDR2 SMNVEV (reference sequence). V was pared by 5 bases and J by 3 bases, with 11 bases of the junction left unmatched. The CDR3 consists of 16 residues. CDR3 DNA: TGTGCCAGCAGTAGACAGGGCCACGGTGGGACAGATACGCAGTATTTT. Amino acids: CASSRQGHGGTDTQYF.

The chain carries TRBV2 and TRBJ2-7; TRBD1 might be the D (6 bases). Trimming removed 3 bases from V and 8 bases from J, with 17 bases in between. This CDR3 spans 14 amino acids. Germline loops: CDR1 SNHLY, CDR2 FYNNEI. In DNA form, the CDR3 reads TGTGCCAGCAGTGAGATAGGGGGTAGTACGAAGCAGTACTTC. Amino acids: CASSEIGGSTKQYF.

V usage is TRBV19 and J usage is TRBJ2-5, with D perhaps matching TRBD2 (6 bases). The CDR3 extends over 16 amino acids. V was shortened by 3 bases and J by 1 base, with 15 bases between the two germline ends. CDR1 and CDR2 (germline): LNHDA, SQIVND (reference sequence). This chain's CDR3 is CASSIGGLSPQETQYF. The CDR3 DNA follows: TGTGCCAGTAGTATCGGGGGACTCTCACCCCAAGAGACCCAGTACTTC.

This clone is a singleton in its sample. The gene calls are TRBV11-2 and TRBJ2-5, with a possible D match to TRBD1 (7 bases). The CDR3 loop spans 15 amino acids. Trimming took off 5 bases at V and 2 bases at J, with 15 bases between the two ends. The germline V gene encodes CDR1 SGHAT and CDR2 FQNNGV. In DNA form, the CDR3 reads TGTGCCAGCAGCACGCGGGACAGAGCTCAAGAGACCCAGTACTTC. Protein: CASSTRDRAQETQYF. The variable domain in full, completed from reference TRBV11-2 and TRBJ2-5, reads EAGVAQSPRYKIIEKRQSVAFWCNPISGHATLYWYQQILGQGPKLLIQFQNNGVVDDSQLPKDRFSAERLKGVDSTLKIQPAKLEDSAVYLCASSTRDRAQETQYFGPGTRLLVL.

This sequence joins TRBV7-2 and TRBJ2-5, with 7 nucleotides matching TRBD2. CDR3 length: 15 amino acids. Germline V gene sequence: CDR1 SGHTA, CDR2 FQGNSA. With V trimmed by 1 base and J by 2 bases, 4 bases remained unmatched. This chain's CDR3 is CASSLGLAVQETQYF. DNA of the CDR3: TGTGCCAGCAGCTTAGGCCTAGCGGTACAAGAGACCCAGTACTTC.

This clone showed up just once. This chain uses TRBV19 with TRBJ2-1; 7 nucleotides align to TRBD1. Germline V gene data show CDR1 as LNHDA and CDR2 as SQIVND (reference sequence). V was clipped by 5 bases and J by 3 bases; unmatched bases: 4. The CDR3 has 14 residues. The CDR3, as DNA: TGTGCCAGTAGTTTACGACAGGGCTACAATGAGCAGTTCTTC. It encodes CASSLRQGYNEQFF.

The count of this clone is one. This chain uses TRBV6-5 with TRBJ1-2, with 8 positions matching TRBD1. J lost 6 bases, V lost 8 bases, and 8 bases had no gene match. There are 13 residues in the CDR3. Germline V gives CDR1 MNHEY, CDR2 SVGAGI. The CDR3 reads CASYQGARNGYTF. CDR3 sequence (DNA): TGTGCCAGCTACCAGGGGGCGCGGAATGGCTACACCTTC.

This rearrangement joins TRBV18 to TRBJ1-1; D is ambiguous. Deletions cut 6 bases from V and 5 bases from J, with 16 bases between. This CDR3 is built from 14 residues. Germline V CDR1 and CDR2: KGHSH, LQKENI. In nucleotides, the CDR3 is TGTGCCAGCTCCCCTAAGCGGGGTGGGACTGAAGCTTTCTTT. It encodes CASSPKRGGTEAFF.

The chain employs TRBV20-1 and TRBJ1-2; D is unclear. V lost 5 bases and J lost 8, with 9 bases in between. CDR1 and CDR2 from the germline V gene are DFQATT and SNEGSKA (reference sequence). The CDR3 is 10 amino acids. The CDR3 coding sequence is TGCAGTGCTCCCGATCGGGGCTACACCTTC. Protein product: CSAPDRGYTF.

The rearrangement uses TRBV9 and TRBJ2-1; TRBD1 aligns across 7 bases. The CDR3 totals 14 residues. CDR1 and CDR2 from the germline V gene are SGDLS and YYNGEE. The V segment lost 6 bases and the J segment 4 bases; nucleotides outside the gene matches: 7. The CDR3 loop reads CASTDPGGYNEQFF. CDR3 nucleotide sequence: TGTGCCAGCACCGATCCAGGGGGTTACAATGAGCAGTTCTTC.

CDR3 residues: CASKNRLEGCEQYF. CDR3 nucleotide sequence: TGTGCCAGCAAAAATAGGCTAGAGGGTTGCGAGCAGTACTTC. This rearrangement joins TRBV6-5 to TRBJ2-7; D perhaps matches TRBD2 (5 bases). The germline V and J ends were trimmed by 7 bases and 6 bases, with 19 bases remaining between them. This CDR3 has 14 residues. CDR1 is MNHEY, CDR2 SVGAGI, per germline.

CDR3 protein: CASSLGQYRTMRGNEKLFF. The DNA for the CDR3 is TGCGCCAGCAGCTTGGGGCAGTATCGCACCATGCGGGGGAATGAAAAACTGTTTTTT. The rearrangement uses TRBV5-1 and TRBJ1-4; a weak D match, TRBD1 (5 bases). Trimming left V 0 bases short and J 5 bases short, with 23 bases between. Germline V CDR1 and CDR2: SGHRS, YFSETQ. This CDR3 has 19 residues. The full variable domain, with the rest looked up from reference TRBV5-1 and TRBJ1-4, is KAGVTQTPRYLIKTRGQQVTLSCSPISGHRSVSWYQQTPGQGLQFLFEYFSETQRNKGNFPGRFSGRQFSNSRSEMNVSTLELGDSALYLCASSLGQYRTMRGNEKLFFGSGTQLSVL.

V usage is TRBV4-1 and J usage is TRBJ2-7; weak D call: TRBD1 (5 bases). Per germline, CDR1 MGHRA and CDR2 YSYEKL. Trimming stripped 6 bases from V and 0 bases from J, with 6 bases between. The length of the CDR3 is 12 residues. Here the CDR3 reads CASRGDSYEQYF. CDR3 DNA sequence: TGCGCCAGCAGAGGGGACTCCTACGAGCAGTACTTC.

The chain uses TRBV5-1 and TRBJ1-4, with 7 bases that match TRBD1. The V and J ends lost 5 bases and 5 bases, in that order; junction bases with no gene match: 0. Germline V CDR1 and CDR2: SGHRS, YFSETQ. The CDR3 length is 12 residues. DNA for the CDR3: TGCGCCAGCAGGACAGGGAATGAAAAACTGTTTTTT. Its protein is CASRTGNEKLFF.

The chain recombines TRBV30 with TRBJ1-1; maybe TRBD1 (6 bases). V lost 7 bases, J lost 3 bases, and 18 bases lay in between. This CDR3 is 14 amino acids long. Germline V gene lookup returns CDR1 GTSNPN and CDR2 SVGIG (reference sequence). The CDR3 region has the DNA TGTGCCTCCCCCGGGCCCCCAGGGGACACTGAAGCTTTCTTT. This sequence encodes CASPGPPGDTEAFF.

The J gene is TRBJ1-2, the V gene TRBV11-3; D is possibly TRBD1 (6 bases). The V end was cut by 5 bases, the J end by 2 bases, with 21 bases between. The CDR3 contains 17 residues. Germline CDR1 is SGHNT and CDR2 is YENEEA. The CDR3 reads CASSSLGQRAANYGYTF. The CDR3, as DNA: TGTGCCAGCAGCAGCCTCGGACAGAGGGCAGCCAACTATGGCTACACCTTC.

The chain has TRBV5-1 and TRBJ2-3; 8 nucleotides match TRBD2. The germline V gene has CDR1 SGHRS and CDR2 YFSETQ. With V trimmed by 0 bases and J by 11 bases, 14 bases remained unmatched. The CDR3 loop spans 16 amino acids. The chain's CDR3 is CASSLEGGGPRDGQYF. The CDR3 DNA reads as TGCGCCAGCAGCTTGGAAGGCGGGGGGCCTAGAGATGGGCAGTATTTT.

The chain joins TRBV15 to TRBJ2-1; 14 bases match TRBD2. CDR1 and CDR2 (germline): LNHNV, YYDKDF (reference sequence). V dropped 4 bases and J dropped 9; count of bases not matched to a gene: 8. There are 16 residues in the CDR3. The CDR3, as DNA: TGTGCCACCAGCACGGGACTAGCGGGAGTGTTTGTTGAGCAGTTCTTC. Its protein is CATSTGLAGVFVEQFF. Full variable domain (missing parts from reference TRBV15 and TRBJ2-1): DAMVIQNPRYQVTQFGKPVTLSCSQTLNHNVMYWYQQKSSQAPKLLFHYYDKDFNNEADTPDNFQSRRPNTSFCFLDIRSPGLGDTAMYLCATSTGLAGVFVEQFFGPGTRLTVL.

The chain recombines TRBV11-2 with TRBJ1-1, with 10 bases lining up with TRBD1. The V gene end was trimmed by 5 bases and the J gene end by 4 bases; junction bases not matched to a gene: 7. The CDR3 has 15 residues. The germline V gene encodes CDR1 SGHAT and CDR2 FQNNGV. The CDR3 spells CASSGRQGASTEAFF. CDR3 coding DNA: TGTGCCAGCAGCGGTCGACAGGGGGCAAGCACTGAAGCTTTCTTT. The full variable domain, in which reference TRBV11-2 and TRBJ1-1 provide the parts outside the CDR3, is EAGVAQSPRYKIIEKRQSVAFWCNPISGHATLYWYQQILGQGPKLLIQFQNNGVVDDSQLPKDRFSAERLKGVDSTLKIQPAKLEDSAVYLCASSGRQGASTEAFFGQGTRLTVV.

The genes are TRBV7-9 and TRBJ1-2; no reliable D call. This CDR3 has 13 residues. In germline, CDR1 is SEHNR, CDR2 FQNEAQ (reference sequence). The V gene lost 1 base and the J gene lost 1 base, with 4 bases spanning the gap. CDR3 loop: CASSLVNNYGYTF. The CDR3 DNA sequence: TGTGCCAGCAGCTTAGTTAATAACTATGGCTACACCTTC. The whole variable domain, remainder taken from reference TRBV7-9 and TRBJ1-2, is DTGVSQNPRHKITKRGQNVTFRCDPISEHNRLYWYRQTLGQGPEFLTYFQNEAQLEKSRLLSDRFSAERPKGSFSTLEIQRTEQGDSAMYLCASSLVNNYGYTFGSGTRLTVV.

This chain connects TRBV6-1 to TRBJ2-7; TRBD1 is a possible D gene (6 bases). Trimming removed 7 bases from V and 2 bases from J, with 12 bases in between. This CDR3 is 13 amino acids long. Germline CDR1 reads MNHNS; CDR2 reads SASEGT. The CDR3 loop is CASTQGKPYEQYF. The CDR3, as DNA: TGTGCCAGCACACAGGGCAAACCCTACGAGCAGTACTTC.

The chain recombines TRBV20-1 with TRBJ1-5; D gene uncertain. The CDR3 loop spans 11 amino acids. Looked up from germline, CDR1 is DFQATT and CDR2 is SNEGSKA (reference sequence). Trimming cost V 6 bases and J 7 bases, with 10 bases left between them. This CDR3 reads CSAREGQPQHF. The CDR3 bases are TGCAGTGCACGGGAAGGCCAGCCCCAGCATTTT.